One sample yielded the 15 T cell receptor beta chains listed below, sequenced in a study of regulatory T cells in long-lasting Graves disease (dated by TCRdb to about 2021). To prepare the library, multiplex PCR was applied. The instrument given in TCRdb is Illumina HiSeq 4000. TCR beta libraries were built with iRepertoire HTBI primers and Arm-PCR amplification of CDR3 regions. TCRdb redid the processing of the public reads, applying fastp at Q25 and MiXCR, and retained in-frame beta chains. Each CDR3 protein appears once, grouped with its most common genes and DNA. The sample table contains roughly 350,000 distinct CDR3 sequences; only one count was recorded for 15% to 20% of them. Of the sample, 20% is held by the ten largest clones. The time point label here, explained by the study, means: newly diagnosed GD, antithyroid drugs for less than 3 months. RNA was extracted from PBMCs in TRIzol for both TCR sequencing and RNA sequencing.

These sequences were also reported in another study, on T cells in Graves' hyperthyroidism and ophthalmopathy.

The source material was peripheral blood mononuclear cells (PBMCs), sampled at new diagnosis, from a patient treated with antithyroid drugs. All receptors come from a woman aged 18-29 years with Graves disease. Donor details come from another sample of the same person, matched by shared clones.

The CDR3 nucleotides read TGTGCCAGCAGCTTTGGGACAGGGGGAGAGGGCTACACCTTC. It codes for CASSFGTGGEGYTF. This chain connects TRBV11-2 to TRBJ1-2; TRBD1 aligns across 11 bases. The CDR3 runs to 14 residues. The junction had 5 bases not matched to a gene; V was cut back by 3 bases and J by 8 bases. Germline values: CDR1 SGHAT, CDR2 FQNNGV. The full variable domain, in which reference TRBV11-2 and TRBJ1-2 provide the parts outside the CDR3, is EAGVAQSPRYKIIEKRQSVAFWCNPISGHATLYWYQQILGQGPKLLIQFQNNGVVDDSQLPKDRFSAERLKGVDSTLKIQPAKLEDSAVYLCASSFGTGGEGYTFGSGTRLTVV.

This clonotype was seen a few times. This chain joins TRBV20-1 and TRBJ1-1; 9 nucleotides match TRBD1. The V and J ends lost 6 bases and 6 bases, in that order; junction bases with no gene match: 5. Per the germline V gene, CDR1 is DFQATT and CDR2 is SNEGSKA (reference sequence). This CDR3 comprises 12 residues. CDR3 sequence (DNA): TGCAGTGCAGCACAGGGGGCCCCTGAAGCTTTCTTT. Its protein product is CSAAQGAPEAFF.

This clonotype was seen many times. The gene calls are TRBV4-2 and TRBJ1-1; TRBD1 aligns across 8 bases. V lost 1 base to trimming and J lost 6 bases; unmatched junction nucleotides: 7. CDR1 and CDR2 (germline): LGHNA, YNFKEQ. This CDR3 has 15 residues. This chain's CDR3 is CASSQGSQGAPEAFF. The CDR3 DNA reads TGTGCCAGCAGCCAAGGGTCCCAGGGGGCACCTGAAGCTTTCTTT.

This clonotype was detected ten times or more. The chain links TRBV7-8 to TRBJ1-1; D unresolved. In germline, CDR1 is SGHVS, CDR2 FQNEAQ. The CDR3 covers 15 residues. The ends were cut back, 2 bases at V and 0 bases at J, with 10 bases in the middle. The CDR3 DNA sequence: TGTGCCAGCAGCTTAATTAACCACTTGAACACTGAAGCTTTCTTT. It encodes CASSLINHLNTEAFF.

This clonotype has more than one count but fewer than ten. The chain combines TRBV7-9 with TRBJ1-2; TRBD1 matches at 10 bases. V was pared by 3 bases and J by 7 bases, with 14 bases of the junction left unmatched. The CDR3 is made up of 17 amino acids. The germline V gene encodes CDR1 SEHNR and CDR2 FQNEAQ (reference sequence). The CDR3 sequence: CASSFDGTGAVWSGYTF. The CDR3 bases are TGTGCCAGCAGCTTTGACGGGACAGGGGCTGTTTGGAGTGGCTACACCTTC.

This clonotype was counted only a few times. The rearrangement joins TRBV29-1 to TRBJ1-1; the D gene is possibly TRBD1 (5 bases). Germline loops: CDR1 SQVTM, CDR2 ANQGSEA. This CDR3 region has 13 residues. V lost 4 bases, J lost 4 bases, and 13 bases lay in between. The CDR3: CSVVVPRATEAFF. The CDR3 bases are TGCAGCGTTGTAGTGCCCAGGGCCACTGAAGCTTTCTTT.

The table lists this clonotype with many counts. This rearrangement joins TRBV5-1 to TRBJ2-1; 13 bases map to TRBD2. Germline CDR1 is SGHRS and CDR2 is YFSETQ. The trim removed 0 bases at V and 0 bases at J, leaving 9 bases unmatched. The CDR3 is 20 amino acids. The CDR3 sequence: CASSLAWTSGSYSSYNEQFF. The CDR3, as DNA: TGCGCCAGCAGCTTGGCGTGGACTAGCGGGAGCTACAGCTCCTACAATGAGCAGTTCTTC.

CDR3 bases: TGCAGTGCTAGAGCCGGGTGGGACGGATCCTATAGTGGCAATCAGCCCCAGCATTTT. This gives the protein CSARAGWDGSYSGNQPQHF. The chain joins TRBV20-1 to TRBJ1-5; tentative D call: TRBD1 (5 bases). This CDR3 is built from 19 residues. V lost 1 base and J 2 bases, leaving 24 bases between the germline ends. The germline V gene has CDR1 DFQATT and CDR2 SNEGSKA (reference sequence).

This clonotype came up many times. The chain joins TRBV20-1 to TRBJ1-1, with TRBD1 as a possible D gene (5 bases). Trimming shortened V by 6 bases and J by 0 bases, and 11 bases separated the two germline ends. Germline CDR1 reads DFQATT; CDR2 reads SNEGSKA (reference sequence). This CDR3 is 13 amino acids long. The DNA for the CDR3 is TGCAGTGCCGTTGACAGCCTGAACACTGAAGCTTTCTTT. Protein: CSAVDSLNTEAFF.

In its sample, this clonotype was seen many times. This chain connects TRBV28 to TRBJ2-6; D is unresolved. This CDR3 is built from 18 residues. Germline loops: CDR1 MDHEN, CDR2 SYDVKM. V was shortened by 3 bases and J by 7 bases, with 22 bases between the two germline ends. The CDR3 protein is CASSFRTWQTHGANVLTF. The CDR3 bases are TGTGCCAGCAGTTTTCGGACCTGGCAGACTCATGGCGCCAACGTCCTGACTTTC.

This clonotype came up many times. V usage is TRBV7-8 and J usage is TRBJ1-1; no firm D call. The CDR3 covers 15 residues. CDR1 and CDR2 from the germline V gene are SGHVS and FQNEAQ. V lost 5 bases to trimming and J lost 4 bases, with 17 bases between them. The CDR3 DNA reads TGTGCCAGCAGCCCGCGGGCCCCTCGGGGCACTGAAGCTTTCTTT. This encodes CASSPRAPRGTEAFF.

This clonotype appeared many times. The chain links TRBV7-3 to TRBJ2-1, with D perhaps TRBD1 or TRBD2 (5 bases each). Germline lookup yields CDR1 SGHTA and CDR2 FQGTGA. This CDR3 has 14 amino acids. Trimming shortened V by 0 bases and J by 10 bases, and 13 bases separated the two germline ends. The CDR3: CASSLTGPPAEQFF. In DNA, the CDR3 is TGTGCCAGCAGCTTAACGGGACCCCCCGCAGAGCAGTTCTTC.

The chain joins TRBV20-1 to TRBJ1-2; D not certain. The V end was cut by 0 bases, the J end by 5 bases, with 13 bases between. The germline V gene has CDR1 DFQATT and CDR2 SNEGSKA (reference sequence). CDR3 size: 14 residues. This chain's CDR3 is CSARDSPREYGYTF. CDR3 bases: TGCAGTGCTAGAGATTCCCCACGGGAGTATGGCTACACCTTC.

This clonotype was seen repeatedly, ten times or more. V is TRBV9 and J is TRBJ1-5; D is uncertain. Per germline, CDR1 SGDLS and CDR2 YYNGEE. CDR3 size: 13 residues. The V end was cut by 0 bases, the J end by 7 bases, with 8 bases between. This chain's CDR3 is CASSVGGVQPQHF. CDR3 bases: TGTGCCAGCAGCGTAGGTGGGGTGCAGCCCCAGCATTTT.

This clonotype was seen repeatedly, ten times or more. This chain uses TRBV6-1 with TRBJ2-7; D is unclear. The germline V gene encodes CDR1 MNHNS and CDR2 SASEGT. The length of the CDR3 is 14 residues. Trimming cost V 6 bases and J 3 bases, with 15 bases left between them. The CDR3 sequence: CASRRAEAGYEQYF. In DNA, the CDR3 is TGTGCCAGCAGGCGCGCGGAAGCAGGCTACGAGCAGTACTTC.